This TCR beta chain is drawn from a study of blood T cell repertoires in COVID-19. On the study more broadly: Samples came from the United States, Italy and Spain, spanning acute and convalescent COVID-19. PBMCs, B-cell-depleted T cells, or T cells provided the cDNA or gDNA that made up the material.

In the study's own analysis: Estimates of nucleated cell counts were drawn from the amplification of reference gene primers. The method was immunoSEQ multiplex PCR; TCRdb's version includes in-frame clones alone and lacks a portion of them. V, J and clone size are taken as reported in that table, and D and trimming were inferred from the DNA itself. The sample has about 140,000 clones; 84% are singletons. This CDR3 has 14 amino acids. The V gene's germline CDR1 is LGHNT and CDR2 FRNRAP. With 4 bases clipped from V and 4 bases from J, the junction kept 5 bases outside the gene matches. The chain has TRBV12-5 and TRBJ1-1, with TRBD1 identical over 8 bases. The sequence was collected from a human donor in a cohort sampled during active COVID-19. Specimen: peripheral blood. The CDR3 sequence: CASGWDRIGTEAFF. CDR3 DNA: TGTGCTAGTGGTTGGGACAGGATAGGCACTGAAGCTTTCTTT.